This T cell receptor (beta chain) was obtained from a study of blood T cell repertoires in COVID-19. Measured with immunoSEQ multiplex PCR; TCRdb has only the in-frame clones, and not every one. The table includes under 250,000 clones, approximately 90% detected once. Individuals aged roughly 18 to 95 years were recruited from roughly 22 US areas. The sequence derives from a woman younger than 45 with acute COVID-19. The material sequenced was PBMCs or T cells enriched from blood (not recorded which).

The CDR3: CASSLRGQPPGPQHF. For the CDR3, the DNA is TGTGCCAGCAGTTTACGAGGGCAGCCTCCGGGGCCCCAGCATTTT. V gene TRBV6-5 combines with J gene TRBJ1-5; no clear D gene. CDR3 length: 15 amino acids. Trimming cost V 4 bases and J 9 bases, with 19 bases left between them. Germline-derived CDR1 and CDR2 are MNHEY and SVGAGI.